Below, 16 T cell receptor beta chains from the same sample are listed, as sequenced in a study of blood T cell repertoires in COVID-19. Sequenced by immunoSEQ multiplex PCR; TCRdb stores in-frame clones only, minus some. Of 200,000 to 250,000 clones in the sample, over 80% were seen once. The specimen was PBMCs or T cells enriched from blood (not recorded which). All receptors derive from a man aged 50-60 years who had been exposed to COVID-19.

This chain joins TRBV4-1 and TRBJ2-4, with 7 bases lining up with TRBD1. The CDR3 loop spans 17 amino acids. Germline V gene sequence: CDR1 MGHRA, CDR2 YSYEKL. V shed 3 bases, J shed 5 bases, and the junction held 13 bases outside the gene matches. CDR3 amino acids: CASSHLTRGQSQNIQYF. DNA of the CDR3: TGCGCCAGCAGCCACCTCACCCGGGGACAGTCCCAAAACATTCAGTACTTC.

This chain connects TRBV10-2 to TRBJ2-3, with 9 nucleotides matching TRBD2. The CDR3 loop spans 13 amino acids. Germline V lookup: CDR1 WSHSY, CDR2 SAAADI. V was clipped by 8 bases and J by 4 bases; unmatched bases: 4. In DNA form, the CDR3 reads TGCGCCAGCGTGGCGGGAGGGCCAGATACGCAGTATTTT. As protein: CASVAGGPDTQYF.

The chain has TRBV19 and TRBJ2-1; D gene uncertain. Trimming shortened V by 2 bases and J by 0 bases, and 14 bases separated the two germline ends. The CDR3 loop spans 17 amino acids. Germline-derived CDR1 and CDR2 are LNHDA and SQIVND (reference sequence). Written as DNA, the CDR3 is TGTGCCAGTAGTATATCCTCGCGGAAGAGCTCCTACAATGAGCAGTTCTTC. This codes for CASSISSRKSSYNEQFF.

CDR3 region: CASSTLAGFYNEQFF. In DNA, the CDR3 is TGCGCCAGCAGTACGTTAGCGGGGTTCTACAATGAGCAGTTCTTC. The J gene is TRBJ2-1, the V gene TRBV5-1, with 8 bases matching TRBD2. The CDR3 is 15 amino acids. V lost 5 bases to trimming and J lost 3 bases; unmatched junction nucleotides: 7. In germline, CDR1 is SGHRS, CDR2 YFSETQ. Filled out from reference TRBV5-1 and TRBJ2-1, the complete variable domain reads KAGVTQTPRYLIKTRGQQVTLSCSPISGHRSVSWYQQTPGQGLQFLFEYFSETQRNKGNFPGRFSGRQFSNSRSEMNVSTLELGDSALYLCASSTLAGFYNEQFFGPGTRLTVL.

On this clone: One end of the junction does not line up with germline, which may come from a read error. Other DNA variants within this sample encode the same CDR3. This chain uses TRBV9 with TRBJ2-6; TRBD2 might be the D (5 bases). This CDR3 spans 15 amino acids. The germline V gene has CDR1 SGDLS and CDR2 YYNGEE. CDR3 DNA: TGTGCCAGCAGTGCAACGGGGTCTGGCGCCAACGTCCTGACTTTC. Translation gives CASSATGSGANVLTF.

The chain couples TRBV7-9 to TRBJ1-5, with TRBD1 as a possible D gene (6 bases). Trimming shortened V by 1 base and J by 5 bases, and 6 bases separated the two germline ends. CDR1 SEHNR and CDR2 FQNEAQ come from the germline V gene (reference sequence). The CDR3 consists of 13 residues. DNA of the CDR3: TGTGCCAGCAGCTTAGAGGGGGATCAGCCCCAGCATTTT. Translated, it gives CASSLEGDQPQHF.

The chain is built from TRBV5-1 and TRBJ1-4; the match to TRBD1 covers 9 bases. V lost 4 bases and J lost 0; bases outside the gene matches: 4. There are 16 residues in the CDR3. CDR1 and CDR2 from the germline V gene are SGHRS and YFSETQ. The CDR3 protein is CASSARDRATNEKLFF. DNA of the CDR3: TGCGCCAGCAGCGCCCGGGACAGGGCAACTAATGAAAAACTGTTTTTT. The variable domain in full, completed from reference TRBV5-1 and TRBJ1-4, reads KAGVTQTPRYLIKTRGQQVTLSCSPISGHRSVSWYQQTPGQGLQFLFEYFSETQRNKGNFPGRFSGRQFSNSRSEMNVSTLELGDSALYLCASSARDRATNEKLFFGSGTQLSVL.

V usage is TRBV7-2 and J usage is TRBJ1-5; 7 bases are a match to TRBD1. The CDR3 contains 15 residues. V was clipped by 5 bases and J by 1 base; unmatched bases: 5. Germline V gives CDR1 SGHTA, CDR2 FQGNSA. Here the CDR3 DNA reads TGTGCCAGCAGCCTCATGACAGGGAGCAATCAGCCCCAGCATTTT. Translating it yields CASSLMTGSNQPQHF.

This sequence joins TRBV7-9 and TRBJ2-2; 7 nucleotides agree with TRBD1. Germline V gene sequence: CDR1 SEHNR, CDR2 FQNEAQ (reference sequence). This CDR3 spans 15 amino acids. The ends lost 4 bases at V and 5 bases at J; junction bases unmatched: 7. The CDR3 spells CASSSTGEPTGELFF. Written as DNA, the CDR3 is TGTGCCAGCAGCTCCACAGGGGAGCCAACCGGGGAGCTGTTTTTT.

This clone was picked up one time. The chain uses TRBV15 and TRBJ2-6; no definite D call. The CDR3 sequence is 15 residues long. Germline CDR1 LNHNV, CDR2 YYDKDF (reference sequence). With 2 bases removed from V and 4 bases from J, the gap between germline ends came to 9 bases. CDR3: CATSRPSLGANVLTF. Here the CDR3 DNA reads TGTGCCACCAGCAGACCTTCGTTGGGGGCCAACGTCCTGACTTTC.

The chain employs TRBV28 and TRBJ1-5; 10 bases align to TRBD1. Per germline, CDR1 MDHEN and CDR2 SYDVKM. CDR3 length: 17 amino acids. The V and J ends lost 1 base and 5 bases, in that order; junction bases with no gene match: 8. CDR3 sequence: CASSLSEWTGGHQPQHF. The CDR3 nucleotides read TGTGCCAGCAGTTTATCTGAGTGGACAGGGGGACATCAGCCCCAGCATTTT. The entire variable domain, with the rest obtained from reference TRBV28 and TRBJ1-5, is as follows: DVKVTQSSRYLVKRTGEKVFLECVQDMDHENMFWYRQDPGLGLRLIYFSYDVKMKEKGDIPEGYSVSREKKERFSLILESASTNQTSMYLCASSLSEWTGGHQPQHFGDGTRLSIL.

CDR3 protein: CASSLVGQVTDTQYF. CDR3 in DNA: TGTGCCAGCAGCTTAGTGGGACAGGTCACAGATACGCAGTATTTT. This chain links TRBV7-3 with TRBJ2-3; 8 nucleotides line up with TRBD1. Trimming removed 2 bases from V and 2 bases from J; junction bases left unmatched: 3. Germline assignment: CDR1 SGHTA and CDR2 FQGTGA. CDR3 length equals 15 residues. The full variable domain, with the rest looked up from reference TRBV7-3 and TRBJ2-3, is GAGVSQTPSNKVTEKGKYVELRCDPISGHTALYWYRQSLGQGPEFLIYFQGTGAADDSGLPNDRFFAVRPEGSVSTLKIQRTERGDSAVYLCASSLVGQVTDTQYFGPGTRLTVL.

With respect to this clone: Other nucleotide sequences from this sample produce the same CDR3. The V and J genes are TRBV3-1 (or the pseudogene TRBV3-2) and TRBJ2-3; the D gene is possibly TRBD1 (5 bases). The CDR3 has 13 amino acids. V was shortened by 0 bases and J by 5 bases, with 6 bases between the two germline ends. Germline values: CDR1 LGHDT, CDR2 YNNKEL (reference sequence). CDR3 loop: CASSQDRGDTQYF. In DNA, the CDR3 is TGTGCCAGCAGCCAAGATAGGGGAGATACGCAGTATTTT.

The CDR3 DNA reads TGTGCCAGCAGGTCCCGTCCCCTTGTCTCCGAGTTCTTC. This translates into CASRSRPLVSEFF. The chain employs TRBV2 and TRBJ2-1; D is uncertain. The CDR3 contains 13 residues. From germline, CDR1 is SNHLY and CDR2 FYNNEI. V lost 6 bases to trimming and J lost 14 bases, with 20 bases between them.

The rearrangement links TRBV20-1 to TRBJ1-1; 9 nucleotides agree with TRBD1. Unmatched junction bases numbered 11, after V lost 3 bases and J lost 9 bases. CDR1 is DFQATT and CDR2 is SNEGSKA in the germline V gene (reference sequence). The CDR3 is made up of 14 amino acids. This CDR3 reads CSASPIRDRVKAFF. Here the CDR3 DNA reads TGCAGTGCTAGTCCCATCCGGGACAGGGTAAAAGCTTTCTTT.

The rearrangement uses TRBV14 and TRBJ2-1; 7 bases match TRBD1. The trim removed 4 bases at V and 11 bases at J, leaving 5 bases unmatched. The V gene's germline CDR1 is SGHDN and CDR2 FVKESK. The CDR3 runs to 12 residues. CDR3 residues: CASSPGTAKQFF. CDR3 bases: TGTGCCAGCAGCCCGGGGACAGCAAAGCAGTTCTTC.